The rows below give T cell receptor beta chains drawn from one sample of a study of blood T cells in healthy people across ages. TCRdb used MiXCR to reprocess the 5' RACE reads, holding one entry per CDR3 protein. Found here are hundreds of thousands of distinct CDR3 sequences, 56% of them singletons; the top ten hold roughly 24%. Sequences were obtained from blood. These receptors were obtained from a man aged 35 to 55 in good health. CDR3s include the opening cysteine and the closing phenylalanine or tryptophan. D genes are given only for firm matches. Clone sizes are given selectively: once, few, many, or a class where the clone is expanded.

abundance: many; v_gene: TRBV5-1; d_gene: .; j_gene: TRBJ2-5; CDR3nt: TGCGCCAGCAGCTTACGGACCCAAGAGACCCAGTACTTC; CDR3aa: CASSLRTQETQYF
abundance: few; v_gene: TRBV6-6; d_gene: TRBD1; j_gene: TRBJ1-2; CDR3nt: TGTGCCAGCAGTTATGTCCGGGACAGGTTTGACACCTTC; CDR3aa: CASSYVRDRFDTF
abundance: .; v_gene: TRBV4-1; d_gene: .; j_gene: TRBJ2-6; CDR3nt: TGCGCCAGCAGCCAGGCTCATTACAATCCCTCTGGGGCCAACGTCCTGACTTTC; CDR3aa: CASSQAHYNPSGANVLTF
abundance: .; v_gene: TRBV27; d_gene: .; j_gene: TRBJ2-1; CDR3nt: TGTGCCCCTAAAAACCCCAATGAGCAGTTCTTC; CDR3aa: CAPKNPNEQFF
abundance: .; v_gene: TRBV2; d_gene: .; j_gene: TRBJ2-1; CDR3nt: TGTGCCAGCGTGAGAGCGAGAGTAAATGAGCAGTTCTTC; CDR3aa: CASVRARVNEQFF
abundance: once; v_gene: TRBV9; d_gene: TRBD2; j_gene: TRBJ2-7; CDR3nt: TGTGCCAGCAGCGTAGGCACTAGCGGGAGTAGTTACGAGCAGTACTTC; CDR3aa: CASSVGTSGSSYEQYF
abundance: .; v_gene: TRBV7-2; d_gene: .; j_gene: TRBJ2-1; CDR3nt: TGTGCCAGCAGCGCAAACCCTCGGTTCCACAATGAGCAGTTCTTC; CDR3aa: CASSANPRFHNEQFF
abundance: few; v_gene: TRBV5-6; d_gene: .; j_gene: TRBJ2-5; CDR3nt: TGTGCCAGCAGCTTCTCGTGGAGCCAAGAGACCCAGTACTTC; CDR3aa: CASSFSWSQETQYF
abundance: few; v_gene: TRBV20-1; d_gene: TRBD1; j_gene: TRBJ2-6; CDR3nt: TGCAGTGCCCCAGACAGGGGGAGGTCGGGGGCCAACGTCCTGACTTTC; CDR3aa: CSAPDRGRSGANVLTF
abundance: .; v_gene: TRBV24-1; d_gene: .; j_gene: TRBJ2-5; CDR3nt: TGTGCCACCAGTGATACGGACAGCCAAGAGACCCAGTACTTC; CDR3aa: CATSDTDSQETQYF
abundance: few; v_gene: TRBV4-3; d_gene: TRBD1; j_gene: TRBJ2-7; CDR3nt: TGCGCCAGCAGCCAAGTTACAGGGGGTCTGAACGAGCAGTACTTC; CDR3aa: CASSQVTGGLNEQYF
abundance: .; v_gene: TRBV6-5; d_gene: TRBD1; j_gene: TRBJ1-2; CDR3nt: TGTGCCAGCAGTACGGGGACAGGAGCCGCATATGGCTACACCTTC; CDR3aa: CASSTGTGAAYGYTF
abundance: .; v_gene: TRBV20-1; d_gene: TRBD2; j_gene: TRBJ2-5; CDR3nt: TGCAGTGCTCGACTCATACTAGCGTCCGTAGGCGAGACCCAGTACTTC; CDR3aa: CSARLILASVGETQYF
abundance: .; v_gene: TRBV6-2/TRBV6-3; d_gene: .; j_gene: TRBJ2-3; CDR3nt: TGTGCCAGCAGATACTCGTTATACACAGATACGCAGTATTTT; CDR3aa: CASRYSLYTDTQYF
abundance: .; v_gene: TRBV14; d_gene: .; j_gene: TRBJ2-6; CDR3nt: TGTGCCAGCAGCCCCCTTAACCGGGATAGGACCTCTGGGGCCAACGTCCTGACTTTC; CDR3aa: CASSPLNRDRTSGANVLTF
abundance: .; v_gene: TRBV7-2; d_gene: TRBD2; j_gene: TRBJ2-7; CDR3nt: TGTGCCAGCAGAGGAATAGCGGGAGGAGGCGAGCAGTACTTC; CDR3aa: CASRGIAGGGEQYF
abundance: .; v_gene: TRBV20-1; d_gene: .; j_gene: TRBJ1-3; CDR3nt: TGCAGTGCTAGAGATTTGTTCGGGGATGGGTCTGGAAACACCATATATTTT; CDR3aa: CSARDLFGDGSGNTIYF